The 10 T cell receptor beta chains in this list originate from one sample, sequenced in a study of cytomegalovirus exposure and HLA in healthy donors. Primers included in the PCR were 60 Vbeta and 13 Jbeta primers. Here immunoSEQ multiplex PCR was the method, and the copy in TCRdb shows in-frame clones only, minus some. In the table there are 200,000 to 250,000 clones, more than 70% of which are singletons. Sequencing was carried out using PBMCs. These receptors all come from a human donor in good health.

The chain links TRBV9 to TRBJ2-7, with D possibly TRBD1 on 6 matching bases. The CDR3 consists of 13 residues. V shed 2 bases and J shed 6 bases, with 12 bases lying between them. Germline V lookup: CDR1 SGDLS, CDR2 YYNGEE. CDR3 amino acids: CASSVQGQGEQYF. The CDR3 region has the DNA TGTGCCAGCAGCGTTCAGGGGCAGGGCGAGCAGTACTTC. The full variable domain, rest sourced from reference TRBV9 and TRBJ2-7, is DSGVTQTPKHLITATGQRVTLRCSPRSGDLSVYWYQQSLDQGLQFLIQYYNGEERAKGNILERFSAQQFPDLHSELNLSSLELGDSALYFCASSVQGQGEQYFGPGTRLTVT.

The CDR3 reads CASSLHRGYGYTF. In DNA, the CDR3 is TGTGCCAGCAGCCTACACCGGGGATATGGCTACACCTTC. This chain connects TRBV6-5 to TRBJ1-2; the D is unclear. Per the germline V gene, CDR1 is MNHEY and CDR2 is SVGAGI. Trimming removed 6 bases from V and 5 bases from J, with 13 bases in between. The CDR3 sequence is 13 residues long.

The J gene is TRBJ1-5, the V gene TRBV28; possibly TRBD1 for D (5 bases). This CDR3 comprises 14 residues. The V gene lost 8 bases and the J gene lost 6 bases, with 17 bases spanning the gap. Germline CDR1 MDHEN, CDR2 SYDVKM. The CDR3 DNA follows: TGTGCCAGCCAGAAATTAGGGGCGACTCAGCCCCAGCATTTT. Translation gives CASQKLGATQPQHF.

This chain uses TRBV28 with TRBJ2-7; possible D gene TRBD2, 5 bases. The V end lost 2 bases, the J end lost 5 bases, and 22 bases lay between the germline ends. The CDR3 spans 17 residues. Germline CDR1 MDHEN, CDR2 SYDVKM. Here the CDR3 reads CASSLREAPGLAHEQYF. In DNA, the CDR3 is TGTGCCAGCAGTTTACGAGAAGCACCGGGGTTGGCCCACGAGCAGTACTTC.

The chain has TRBV7-2 and TRBJ2-3; 8 bases are shared with TRBD2. Germline loops: CDR1 SGHTA, CDR2 FQGNSA. This CDR3 region has 16 residues. With V trimmed by 4 bases and J by 2 bases, 8 bases remained unmatched. CDR3: CASSSKLAANTDTQYF. The CDR3 coding sequence is TGTGCCAGCAGCTCGAAACTAGCGGCCAACACAGATACGCAGTATTTT.

This clone was detected only once. A junction boundary mismatches the germline segment, possibly from a read error. The CDR3 sequence is CSSSPDRAYNEQFF. CDR3 nucleotides: TGTTCCAGCAGTCCAGACAGGGCCTACAATGAGCAGTTCTTC. This chain joins TRBV7-9 and TRBJ2-1, with 7 bases identical to TRBD1. Germline-derived CDR1 and CDR2 are SEHNR and FQNEAQ (reference sequence). This CDR3 contains 14 residues.

In this sample, this clone turned up a few times. The V gene is TRBV2, the J gene TRBJ2-4, with 8 bases that match TRBD2. Germline CDR1 SNHLY, CDR2 FYNNEI. The CDR3 is 15 amino acids. Losses at the gene ends were 3 bases for V and 0 bases for J; bases not matched to a gene: 1. CDR3 in DNA: TGTGCCAGCAGTGAGGGACTAGTAGCCAAAAACATTCAGTACTTC. This translates into CASSEGLVAKNIQYF.

This clone was seen a handful of times. This rearrangement joins TRBV4-1 to TRBJ2-5; D is unresolved. The V gene lost 0 bases and the J gene lost 5 bases, with 7 bases spanning the gap. Per germline, CDR1 MGHRA and CDR2 YSYEKL. This CDR3 region has 13 residues. CDR3 in DNA: TGCGCCAGCAGCCAAGACATTGTCGAGACCCAGTACTTC. It translates to CASSQDIVETQYF.

This clone has only a few counts. The chain's CDR3 is CASSQGTGINQPQHF. CDR3 coding DNA: TGCGCCAGCAGCCAAGGGACAGGAATTAATCAGCCCCAGCATTTT. The J gene is TRBJ1-5, the V gene TRBV4-1, with TRBD1 matching over 7 bases. Germline CDR1 MGHRA, CDR2 YSYEKL. The V and J ends lost 1 base and 4 bases, in that order; junction bases with no gene match: 4. The CDR3 has 15 residues.

This chain links TRBV4-2 with TRBJ2-7, with D possibly being TRBD1 (5 bases). V lost 4 bases and J 2 bases, leaving 18 bases between the germline ends. Germline assignment: CDR1 LGHNA and CDR2 YNFKEQ. There are 16 residues in the CDR3. CDR3 in amino acids: CASSLEQAMGPYEQYF. The CDR3 DNA follows: TGTGCCAGCAGCCTCGAGCAGGCGATGGGGCCCTACGAGCAGTACTTC.